What follows are 6 T cell receptor beta chains derived from one specimen sequenced in a study of shared clonotypes between healthy human individuals. Measured with immunoSEQ multiplex PCR; TCRdb has only the in-frame clones, and not every one. The table includes roughly 2.2 million clones, about 92% detected once. Sequencing input: naive CD4+ T cells from PBMCs. This sample's subset: CD45RA+ positively selected. These receptors came from a man aged 18 to 29 in good health. Some clones in this sample may be carry-over from other donors' samples.

The genes are TRBV6-5 and TRBJ1-1; no clear D gene. CDR3 length equals 15 residues. Deletions cut 6 bases from V and 3 bases from J, with 17 bases between. Germline-derived CDR1 and CDR2 are MNHEY and SVGAGI. The CDR3 spells CASSLSSGTYTEAFF. CDR3 nucleotides: TGTGCCAGCAGCCTAAGCAGCGGAACCTACACTGAAGCTTTCTTT.

The chain uses TRBV4-1 and TRBJ2-3; D might be TRBD2 (6 bases). V gave up 3 bases and J gave up 0 bases, with 22 bases separating them. This CDR3 comprises 19 residues. Germline lookup yields CDR1 MGHRA and CDR2 YSYEKL. This CDR3 reads CASSQEGEVYLGSTDTQYF. CDR3 coding DNA: TGCGCCAGCAGCCAGGAGGGAGAGGTTTATCTGGGCAGCACAGATACGCAGTATTTT.

This chain connects TRBV27 to TRBJ2-7, with 8 bases that match TRBD1. The CDR3 consists of 13 residues. V was pared by 8 bases and J by 6 bases, with 9 bases of the junction left unmatched. Germline lookup yields CDR1 MNHEY and CDR2 SMNVEV (reference sequence). CDR3 coding DNA: TGTGCCAGCTGGCGGACAGGGTCGTCCGAGCAGTACTTC. Protein sequence: CASWRTGSSEQYF.

V usage is TRBV13 and J usage is TRBJ1-1; 7 bases line up with TRBD1. CDR1 and CDR2 (germline): PRHDT, FYEKMQ (reference sequence). This CDR3 has 14 amino acids. Trimming cost V 10 bases and J 5 bases; bases outside gene matches: 13. CDR3 sequence reads: CATRVGGRGTEAFF. The DNA for the CDR3 is TGTGCCACCCGGGTGGGGGGCAGGGGGACTGAAGCTTTCTTT.

This chain uses TRBV28 with TRBJ1-1; 10 bases align to TRBD1. The CDR3 spans 13 residues. Germline V gene sequence: CDR1 MDHEN, CDR2 SYDVKM. J was trimmed by 6 bases and V by 7 bases; bases with no gene match: 5. The CDR3 is CASTLGQGSEAFF. The CDR3 DNA is TGTGCCAGCACCCTGGGACAGGGGTCTGAAGCTTTCTTT.

The chain links TRBV6-6 to TRBJ2-4, with D unresolved. CDR1 and CDR2 from the germline V gene are MNHNY and SVGAGI (reference sequence). CDR3 length: 14 amino acids. The V gene lost 2 bases and the J gene lost 5 bases, with 10 bases spanning the gap. CDR3 loop: CASSYGGRENIQYF. For the CDR3, the DNA is TGTGCCAGCAGTTACGGTGGCCGGGAAAACATTCAGTACTTC.